Described below is a single T cell receptor (beta chain) sequence and its context. TCRdb ran MiXCR on the PCR reads and lists one entry per CDR3 protein. The sample yields around 10,000 distinct CDR3 sequences, about 23% seen once. The data stem from a study of immune characterization of retroperitoneal liposarcoma. The specimen sequenced was blood. This clonotype originated in a female donor with retroperitoneal liposarcoma.

CDR3 sequence: CASSYLGLADYEQYF. Written as DNA, the CDR3 is TGTGCCAGCAGTTACTTGGGACTAGCGGATTACGAGCAGTACTTC. The chain combines TRBV6-5 with TRBJ2-1, with 11 bases that match TRBD2. The end of the DNA aligns better with TRBJ2-7, so the J call may be wrong. The CDR3 is 15 amino acids. Germline V CDR1 and CDR2: MNHEY, SVGAGI.